The next 5 T cell receptor beta chains were all read from a single sample in a study of blood T cell repertoires in COVID-19. Here immunoSEQ multiplex PCR was the method, and the copy in TCRdb shows in-frame clones only, minus some. This table has a few hundred thousand clones, roughly 85% appearing once. Sequenced input: peripheral blood. These receptors all stem from a woman aged 30 to 39 with active or convalescent COVID-19.

This clone occurred once. V and J are TRBV12-3 or TRBV12-4 and TRBJ2-3; D is perhaps TRBD1 (5 bases). Trimming removed 6 bases at V and 6 bases at J, with 13 bases between. The length of the CDR3 is 13 residues. The DNA of the CDR3 is TGTGCCAGCAGAGGACAACTTTCCGATACGCAGTATTTT. This gives the protein CASRGQLSDTQYF.

The rearrangement joins TRBV6-5 to TRBJ2-5; D might be TRBD2 (6 bases). With 9 bases removed from V and 9 bases from J, the gap between germline ends came to 20 bases. Germline V gene lookup returns CDR1 MNHEY and CDR2 SVGAGI. CDR3 length: 13 amino acids. The CDR3 bases are TGTGCCAGTGCCGTCAGCAAGTGGGAGGCCCAGTACTTC. This translates into CASAVSKWEAQYF.

The V call is TRBV2, the J call TRBJ2-7; D might be TRBD2 (5 bases). The CDR3 runs 16 residues. Trimming took 1 base from V and 2 from J, leaving 15 bases between them. The germline V gene has CDR1 SNHLY and CDR2 FYNNEI. CDR3 DNA sequence: TGTGCCAGCAGTGAAGGGTACGACTATGTGGCCTACGAGCAGTACTTC. The encoded protein is CASSEGYDYVAYEQYF.

CDR3 bases: TGTGCCAGCAGTGACAATCCGGGACAGGGGCAGCCCCAGCATTTT. Its protein product is CASSDNPGQGQPQHF. The chain has TRBV6-1 and TRBJ1-5, with 10 nucleotides matching TRBD1. CDR1 and CDR2 (germline): MNHNS, SASEGT. After removal of 3 bases from V and 7 bases from J, the junction contained 6 bases not matched to a gene. The CDR3 spans 15 residues.

The chain combines TRBV10-2 with TRBJ1-1; D is possibly TRBD1 (5 bases). The CDR3 contains 16 residues. The V gene lost 6 bases and the J gene lost 1 base, with 18 bases spanning the gap. The V gene's germline CDR1 is WSHSY and CDR2 SAAADI. The CDR3 region has the DNA TGCGCCAGCAGGCGGGGGACCGGGGTTGGGAACACTGAAGCTTTCTTT. Encoded protein: CASRRGTGVGNTEAFF.